A single sample gave rise to the 4 T cell receptor beta chains below, sequenced in a study of T cell responses to AZD1222 COVID-19 vaccine. Repertoires were generated with immunoSEQ multiplex PCR, while TCRdb's copy carries only in-frame clones and drops some. The table includes 80,000 or so clones, 65% to 85% detected once. This specimen consisted of peripheral blood, obtained on day 0 of AZD1222 vaccination. Every receptor here comes from an adult in good health.

The chain combines TRBV7-9 with TRBJ2-1; D might be TRBD2 (5 bases). Trimming removed 0 bases at V and 8 bases at J, with 20 bases between. Germline V gene lookup returns CDR1 SEHNR and CDR2 FQNEAQ (reference sequence). The CDR3 runs to 17 residues. The CDR3 here is CASSLALRGLAEDEQFF. As DNA, the CDR3 is TGTGCCAGCAGCTTAGCGCTGCGCGGGCTCGCCGAGGATGAGCAGTTCTTC.

The chain joins TRBV28 to TRBJ1-5, with 8 bases lining up with TRBD1. Germline V CDR1 and CDR2: MDHEN, SYDVKM. This CDR3 is 15 amino acids long. V shed 5 bases and J 3 bases; nucleotides not matched to a gene: 6. This CDR3 reads CASSPPTGDNQPQHF. In nucleotides, the CDR3 is TGTGCCAGCAGTCCCCCGACAGGGGACAATCAGCCCCAGCATTTT.

This chain joins TRBV5-1 and TRBJ2-7, with D possibly being TRBD2 (5 bases). V lost 1 base and J 2 bases, leaving 10 bases between the germline ends. The germline CDR1 and CDR2 sequences are SGHRS and YFSETQ. The CDR3 covers 14 residues. The CDR3 DNA sequence: TGCGCCAGCAGCTTGCGACGGGATCCCTACGAGCAGTACTTC. Protein product: CASSLRRDPYEQYF.

The chain joins TRBV9 to TRBJ2-2; D may correspond to TRBD1 or TRBD2 (5 bases each). Trimming removed 3 bases at V and 7 bases at J, with 22 bases between. The CDR3 is 17 amino acids. CDR1 SGDLS and CDR2 YYNGEE come from the germline V gene. The CDR3 DNA reads as TGTGCCAGCAGCGGTGGCCTCACGGGGCCTGGGAGCGGGGAGCTGTTTTTT. This sequence encodes CASSGGLTGPGSGELFF.